The source of this TCR beta chain is a study of response to subunit inactivated influenza vaccine. TCRdb re-analysed the RT-PCR reads in MiXCR, keeping a single row per CDR3 protein. The table has hundreds of thousands of distinct CDR3 sequences, about 7.6% seen once. The CDR3 contains 15 residues. Trimming cost V 3 bases and J 4 bases, with 13 bases left between them. Germline CDR1 and CDR2: SGHTA and FQGTGA. Comments on this clonotype: The antigen remains undetermined.

Study outcomes and limitations: It was the authors' suggestion that each seasonal influenza vaccination recruits few new T cells.

V gene TRBV7-3 combines with J gene TRBJ2-1, with TRBD2 as a possible D gene (6 bases). The sample consisted of PBMCs from blood, taken around 25 months after vaccination. This clonotype originated in a man aged 50 to 69 who received an inactivated influenza vaccine. This CDR3 is CASSLEGLPYNEQFF. In DNA form, the CDR3 reads TGTGCCAGCAGCTTGGAGGGACTGCCTTACAATGAGCAGTTCTTC.